The 18 T cell receptor beta chains in this list originate from one sample, sequenced in a study of blood T cell repertoires in COVID-19. Clones were sequenced by immunoSEQ multiplex PCR, and TCRdb holds only the in-frame ones, with some missing. The data contain about 20,000 clones, roughly 87% of them singletons. Sequenced material: peripheral blood. These receptors were taken from a human donor with active COVID-19. The donor label of this sample is uncertain.

The rearrangement links TRBV19 to TRBJ2-1, with 12 bases identical to TRBD2. J was trimmed by 4 bases and V by 2 bases; bases with no gene match: 3. The CDR3 has 16 amino acids. Germline loops: CDR1 LNHDA, CDR2 SQIVND (reference sequence). The CDR3 loop reads CASSITSGGQYNEQFF. DNA of the CDR3: TGTGCCAGTAGTATAACTAGCGGGGGGCAGTACAATGAGCAGTTCTTC. The full variable domain, in which reference TRBV19 and TRBJ2-1 provide the parts outside the CDR3, is DGGITQSPKYLFRKEGQNVTLSCEQNLNHDAMYWYRQDPGQGLRLIYYSQIVNDFQKGDIAEGYSVSREKKESFPLTVTSAQKNPTAFYLCASSITSGGQYNEQFFGPGTRLTVL.

The rearrangement joins TRBV30 to TRBJ1-1; D remains ambiguous. Germline V lookup: CDR1 GTSNPN, CDR2 SVGIG (reference sequence). Trimming pared 5 bases from V and 5 bases from J, leaving 9 bases between. The CDR3 sequence is 11 residues long. The CDR3 DNA sequence: TGTGCCTGGCACTTAAGTACTGAAGCTTTCTTT. It yields the protein CAWHLSTEAFF.

The chain combines TRBV10-3 with TRBJ2-3, with TRBD2 identical over 8 bases. This CDR3 has 14 amino acids. CDR1 ENHRY and CDR2 SYGVKD come from the germline V gene. The J segment lost 5 bases and the V segment lost 4 bases, leaving 5 bases of the junction unmatched. The CDR3 nucleotides read TGTGCCATCAGTGGCGGGGGGCGCGTAGATACGCAGTATTTT. Its protein is CAISGGGRVDTQYF.

This chain uses TRBV6-5 with TRBJ2-5, with D maybe TRBD2 (6 bases). From germline, CDR1 is MNHEY and CDR2 SVGAGI. The V and J ends lost 0 bases and 2 bases respectively, with 10 bases between them. This CDR3 region has 15 residues. CDR3 in amino acids: CASSYSFRGQETQYF. CDR3 bases: TGTGCCAGCAGTTACTCGTTTCGGGGGCAAGAGACCCAGTACTTC.

This chain connects TRBV4-1 to TRBJ2-7, with a tentative D call TRBD2 (6 bases). The CDR3 totals 13 residues. The V gene lost 1 base and the J gene lost 4 bases, with 8 bases spanning the gap. Germline values: CDR1 MGHRA, CDR2 YSYEKL. The CDR3 protein is CASSQARGYEQYF. In DNA form, the CDR3 reads TGCGCCAGCAGCCAAGCCCGGGGGTACGAGCAGTACTTC.

This rearrangement joins TRBV18 to TRBJ2-1; D is uncertain. Germline V gene data show CDR1 as KGHSH and CDR2 as LQKENI. V shed 0 bases and J shed 5 bases, with 14 bases lying between them. This CDR3 is built from 16 residues. In DNA, the CDR3 is TGTGCCAGCTCACCACCCTCCGGATGGCAGGACAATGAGCAGTTCTTC. This codes for CASSPPSGWQDNEQFF.

The chain uses TRBV19 and TRBJ2-3; D perhaps matches TRBD2 (6 bases). Trimming shortened V by 4 bases and J by 7 bases, and 15 bases separated the two germline ends. The CDR3 is 14 amino acids. Germline loops: CDR1 LNHDA, CDR2 SQIVND (reference sequence). CDR3 in DNA: TGTGCCAGTAGTACGGGACTGACTGGCAATACGCAGTATTTT. Protein product: CASSTGLTGNTQYF.

The chain is built from TRBV5-3 and TRBJ2-1; D not certain. TRBV5-3 is labeled an ORF, and its function is uncertain. This CDR3 comprises 16 residues. The germline V and J ends were trimmed by 6 bases and 0 bases, with 16 bases remaining between them. CDR3 protein: CARISLSTSSYNEQFF. The CDR3 DNA reads TGTGCCAGAATTAGTTTGTCTACGAGCTCCTACAATGAGCAGTTCTTC.

The chain employs TRBV11-2 and TRBJ2-5; 7 nucleotides align to TRBD1. V shed 3 bases and J 4 bases; nucleotides not matched to a gene: 11. Germline V gene sequence: CDR1 SGHAT, CDR2 FQNNGV. CDR3 length: 16 amino acids. The CDR3 spells CASSFGAGTEAETQYF. CDR3 sequence (DNA): TGTGCCAGCAGCTTCGGTGCTGGGACAGAGGCAGAGACCCAGTACTTC.

This chain joins TRBV7-8 and TRBJ2-1; tentative D call: TRBD1 (6 bases). From germline, CDR1 is SGHVS and CDR2 FQNEAQ. V lost 5 bases and J 0 bases, leaving 20 bases between the germline ends. This CDR3 comprises 18 residues. The CDR3 DNA sequence: TGTGCCAGCAGCACGGACAGTTCCGAATCATACTCCTACAATGAGCAGTTCTTC. Translated, it gives CASSTDSSESYSYNEQFF.

The genes are TRBV28 and TRBJ1-1; a weak D match, TRBD1 (6 bases). Trimming pared 5 bases from V and 0 bases from J, leaving 19 bases between. The CDR3 covers 17 residues. Germline V gives CDR1 MDHEN, CDR2 SYDVKM. The CDR3 DNA is TGTGCCAGCAGTCCATTCCAAATTAAGGGGGTGAACACTGAAGCTTTCTTT. It translates to CASSPFQIKGVNTEAFF.

Details on this clone: At one boundary the junction diverges from the germline segment, which might be a read error. V and J are TRBV7-7 and TRBJ2-2, with 8 bases aligning to TRBD2. Germline CDR1 and CDR2: SSHAT and FNYEAQ (reference sequence). The CDR3 sequence is 16 residues long. CDR3 amino acids: CASSLGGLGITGELFF. Here the CDR3 DNA reads TGTGCTAGCAGCTTAGGGGGACTAGGGATCACCGGGGAGCTGTTTTTT.

This clone was observed once. The rearrangement uses TRBV2 and TRBJ2-3; D possibly corresponds to TRBD1 (8 bases). Germline CDR1 SNHLY, CDR2 FYNNEI. The CDR3 covers 18 residues. The DNA of the CDR3 is TGTGCAACTGCAGGGGGCGGCATTTGGGGACTATCGACAGATACGCAGTATTTT. Protein sequence: CATAGGGIWGLSTDTQYF.

As for this clone: One end of the junction does not line up with germline, which may come from a read error. The V call is TRBV19, the J call TRBJ2-2; 8 bases align to TRBD2. Germline assignment: CDR1 LNHDA and CDR2 SQIVND (reference sequence). The CDR3 totals 15 residues. The CDR3 region is CASRNSGINNGELFF. The CDR3, as DNA: TGTGCCAGTAGAAATAGCGGGATTAACAACGGGGAGCTGTTTTTT.

The gene calls are TRBV28 and TRBJ2-3, with D hard to call. CDR1 is MDHEN and CDR2 is SYDVKM in the germline V gene. This CDR3 contains 14 residues. Trimming shortened V by 6 bases and J by 1 base, and 11 bases separated the two germline ends. CDR3 in amino acids: CASSVASGTDTQYF. CDR3 bases: TGTGCCAGCAGCGTGGCCTCTGGCACAGATACGCAGTATTTT. Full variable domain (rest looked up from reference TRBV28 and TRBJ2-3): DVKVTQSSRYLVKRTGEKVFLECVQDMDHENMFWYRQDPGLGLRLIYFSYDVKMKEKGDIPEGYSVSREKKERFSLILESASTNQTSMYLCASSVASGTDTQYFGPGTRLTVL.

CDR3 nucleotide sequence: TGTGCCAGCAGTCGTTGGGGGGGCGGGGGCACTGAAGCTTTCTTT. It specifies CASSRWGGGGTEAFF. The gene calls are TRBV6-5 and TRBJ1-1; D is possibly TRBD1 (6 bases). Germline V CDR1 and CDR2: MNHEY, SVGAGI. V lost 5 bases and J 4 bases, leaving 17 bases between the germline ends. There are 15 residues in the CDR3.

This chain links TRBV11-3 with TRBJ2-5; D possibly corresponds to TRBD1 (5 bases). Germline loops: CDR1 SGHNT, CDR2 YENEEA. Trimming removed 2 bases at V and 7 bases at J, with 11 bases between. This CDR3 region has 13 residues. Here the CDR3 reads CASSLSSQGTQYF. The CDR3 region has the DNA TGTGCCAGCAGCTTAAGCTCCCAGGGGACCCAGTACTTC.

The chain carries TRBV5-1 and TRBJ2-7; TRBD1 matches at 7 bases. V lost 6 bases, J lost 6 bases, and 9 bases stayed unmatched. Per germline, CDR1 SGHRS and CDR2 YFSETQ. The CDR3 covers 13 residues. The CDR3 DNA sequence: TGCGCCAGCAAGACAGGGAATCTAGGCGAGCAGTACTTC. Translation gives CASKTGNLGEQYF. Supplemented by reference TRBV5-1 and TRBJ2-7, the full variable domain reads KAGVTQTPRYLIKTRGQQVTLSCSPISGHRSVSWYQQTPGQGLQFLFEYFSETQRNKGNFPGRFSGRQFSNSRSEMNVSTLELGDSALYLCASKTGNLGEQYFGPGTRLTVT.